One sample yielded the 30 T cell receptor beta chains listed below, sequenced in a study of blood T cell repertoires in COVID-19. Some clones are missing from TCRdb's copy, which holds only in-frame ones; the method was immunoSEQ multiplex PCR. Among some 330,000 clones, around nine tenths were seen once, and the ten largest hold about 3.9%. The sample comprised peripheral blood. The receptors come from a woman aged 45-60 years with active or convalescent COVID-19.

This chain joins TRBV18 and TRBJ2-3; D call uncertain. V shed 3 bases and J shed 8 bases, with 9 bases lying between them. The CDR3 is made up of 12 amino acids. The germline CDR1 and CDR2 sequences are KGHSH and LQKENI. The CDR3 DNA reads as TGTGCCAGCTCACCGTTTCCGGGTACGCAGTATTTT. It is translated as CASSPFPGTQYF.

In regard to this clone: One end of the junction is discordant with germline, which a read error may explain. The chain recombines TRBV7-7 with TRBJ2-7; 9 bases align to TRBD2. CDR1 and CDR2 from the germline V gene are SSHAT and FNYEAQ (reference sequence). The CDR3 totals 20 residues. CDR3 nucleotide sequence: TGTGCTAGCAGCTACAACAGGGTCTCGGCGGGAGGGCCCACCAACTACGAGCAGTACTTC. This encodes CASSYNRVSAGGPTNYEQYF.

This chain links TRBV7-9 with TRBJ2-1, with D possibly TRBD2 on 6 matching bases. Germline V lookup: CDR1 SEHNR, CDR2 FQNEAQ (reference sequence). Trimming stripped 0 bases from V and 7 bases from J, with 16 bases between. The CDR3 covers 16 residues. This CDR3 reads CASSLARELDSNEQFF. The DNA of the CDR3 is TGTGCCAGCAGCTTAGCTCGGGAGCTCGACTCAAATGAGCAGTTCTTC.

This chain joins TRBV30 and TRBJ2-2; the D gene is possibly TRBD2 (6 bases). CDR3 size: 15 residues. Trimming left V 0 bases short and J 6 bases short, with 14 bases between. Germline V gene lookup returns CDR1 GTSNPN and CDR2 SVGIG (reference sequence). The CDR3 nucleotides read TGTGCCTGGAGTGTACTGATGGGGGAGGCCGGGGAGCTGTTTTTT. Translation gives CAWSVLMGEAGELFF.

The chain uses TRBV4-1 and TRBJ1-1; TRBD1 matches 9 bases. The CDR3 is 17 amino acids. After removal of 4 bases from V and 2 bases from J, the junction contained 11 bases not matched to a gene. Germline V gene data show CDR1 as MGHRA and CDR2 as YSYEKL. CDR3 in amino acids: CASSPPRPGQGNTEAFF. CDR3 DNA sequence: TGCGCCAGCAGCCCCCCTCGCCCGGGACAGGGCAACACTGAAGCTTTCTTT.

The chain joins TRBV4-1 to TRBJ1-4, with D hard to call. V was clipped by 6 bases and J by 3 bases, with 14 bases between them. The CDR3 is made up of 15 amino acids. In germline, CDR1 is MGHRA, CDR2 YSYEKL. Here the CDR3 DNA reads TGCGCCAGCAGGCTAGAGAGAGATGCTAATGAAAAACTGTTTTTT. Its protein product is CASRLERDANEKLFF.

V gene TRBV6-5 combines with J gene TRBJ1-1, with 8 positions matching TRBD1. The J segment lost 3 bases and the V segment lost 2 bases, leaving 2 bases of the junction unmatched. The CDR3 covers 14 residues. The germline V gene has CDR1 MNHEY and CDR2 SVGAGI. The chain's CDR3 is CASSYQGADTEAFF. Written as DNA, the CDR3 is TGTGCCAGCAGTTACCAGGGGGCCGACACTGAAGCTTTCTTT.

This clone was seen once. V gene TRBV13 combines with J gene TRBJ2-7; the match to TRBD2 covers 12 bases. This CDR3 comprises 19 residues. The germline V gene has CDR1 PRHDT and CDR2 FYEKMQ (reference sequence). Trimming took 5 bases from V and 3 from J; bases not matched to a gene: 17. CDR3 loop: CASSPRLAGERYDHYEQYF. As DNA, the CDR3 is TGTGCCAGCAGCCCCAGACTAGCGGGAGAAAGATACGACCACTACGAGCAGTACTTC.

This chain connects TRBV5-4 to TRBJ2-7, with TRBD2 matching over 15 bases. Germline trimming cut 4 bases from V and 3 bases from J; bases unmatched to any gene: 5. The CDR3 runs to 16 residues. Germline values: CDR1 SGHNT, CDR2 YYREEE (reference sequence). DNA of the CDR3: TGTGCCAGCAGCGGGGGGACTAGCGGGAGGCTCTACGAGCAGTACTTC. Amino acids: CASSGGTSGRLYEQYF. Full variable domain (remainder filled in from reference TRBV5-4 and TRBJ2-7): ETGVTQSPTHLIKTRGQQVTLRCSSQSGHNTVSWYQQALGQGPQFIFQYYREEENGRGNFPPRFSGLQFPNYSSELNVNALELDDSALYLCASSGGTSGRLYEQYFGPGTRLTVT.

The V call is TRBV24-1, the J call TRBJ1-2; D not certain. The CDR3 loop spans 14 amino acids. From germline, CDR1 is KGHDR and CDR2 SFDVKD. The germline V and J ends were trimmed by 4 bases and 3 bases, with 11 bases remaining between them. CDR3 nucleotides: TGTGCCACCAGTGACACGCGGGGTGACTATGGCTACACCTTC. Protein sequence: CATSDTRGDYGYTF.

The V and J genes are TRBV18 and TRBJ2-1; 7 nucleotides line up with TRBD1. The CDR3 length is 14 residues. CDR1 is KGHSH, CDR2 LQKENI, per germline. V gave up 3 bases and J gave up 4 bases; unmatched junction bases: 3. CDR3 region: CASSPGTAYNEQFF. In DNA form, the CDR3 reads TGTGCCAGCTCACCCGGGACAGCTTACAATGAGCAGTTCTTC.

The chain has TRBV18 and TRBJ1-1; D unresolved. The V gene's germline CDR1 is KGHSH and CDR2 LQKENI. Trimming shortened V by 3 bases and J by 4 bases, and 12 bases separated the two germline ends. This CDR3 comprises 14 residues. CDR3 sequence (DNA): TGTGCCAGCTCACCGGGCGGGCAAGGCACTGAAGCTTTCTTT. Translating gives CASSPGGQGTEAFF.

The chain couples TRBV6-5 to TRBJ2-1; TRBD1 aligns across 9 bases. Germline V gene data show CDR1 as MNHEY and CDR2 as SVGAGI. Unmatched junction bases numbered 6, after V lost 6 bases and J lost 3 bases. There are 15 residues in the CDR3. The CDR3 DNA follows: TGTGCCAGCAGCCTCCGGGACAGGGACTACAATGAGCAGTTCTTC. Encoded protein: CASSLRDRDYNEQFF.

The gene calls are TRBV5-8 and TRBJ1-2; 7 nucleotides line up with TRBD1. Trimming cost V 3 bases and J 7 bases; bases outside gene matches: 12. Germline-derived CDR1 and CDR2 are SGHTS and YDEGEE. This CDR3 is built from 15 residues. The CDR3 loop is CASSSYLETGFGYTF. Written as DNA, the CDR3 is TGTGCCAGCAGCTCGTACCTTGAGACAGGGTTTGGCTACACCTTC.

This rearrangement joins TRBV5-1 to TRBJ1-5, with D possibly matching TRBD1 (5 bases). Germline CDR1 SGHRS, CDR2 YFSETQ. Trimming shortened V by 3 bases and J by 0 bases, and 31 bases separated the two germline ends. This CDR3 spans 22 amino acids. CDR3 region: CASSSPRQPPRGSPYSNQPQHF. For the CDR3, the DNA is TGCGCCAGCAGCTCCCCGCGACAGCCCCCAAGGGGATCCCCATATAGCAATCAGCCCCAGCATTTT.

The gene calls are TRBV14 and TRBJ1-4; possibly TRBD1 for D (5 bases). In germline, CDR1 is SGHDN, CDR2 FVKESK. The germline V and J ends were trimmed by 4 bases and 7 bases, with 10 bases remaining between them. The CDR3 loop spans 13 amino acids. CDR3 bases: TGTGCCAGCAGCCTGGGCGGGGCTGAAAAACTGTTTTTT. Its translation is CASSLGGAEKLFF.

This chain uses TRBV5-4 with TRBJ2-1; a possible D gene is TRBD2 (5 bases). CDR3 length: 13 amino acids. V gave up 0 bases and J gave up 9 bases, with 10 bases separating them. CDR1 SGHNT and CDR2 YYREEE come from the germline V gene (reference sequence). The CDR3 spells CASSLVTAGEQFF. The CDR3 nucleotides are TGTGCCAGCAGCTTGGTCACGGCGGGTGAGCAGTTCTTC.

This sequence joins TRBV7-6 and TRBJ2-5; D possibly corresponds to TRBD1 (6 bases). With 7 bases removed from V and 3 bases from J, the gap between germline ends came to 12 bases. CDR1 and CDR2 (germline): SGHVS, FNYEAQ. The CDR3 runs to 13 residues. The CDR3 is CASTAPGEETQYF. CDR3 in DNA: TGTGCCAGCACCGCTCCAGGGGAAGAGACCCAGTACTTC.

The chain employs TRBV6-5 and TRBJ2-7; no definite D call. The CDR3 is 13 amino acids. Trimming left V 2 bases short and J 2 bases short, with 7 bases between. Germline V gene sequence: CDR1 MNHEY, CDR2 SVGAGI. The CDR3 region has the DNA TGTGCCAGCAGTTACGAGGAGACCTACGAGCAGTACTTC. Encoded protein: CASSYEETYEQYF.

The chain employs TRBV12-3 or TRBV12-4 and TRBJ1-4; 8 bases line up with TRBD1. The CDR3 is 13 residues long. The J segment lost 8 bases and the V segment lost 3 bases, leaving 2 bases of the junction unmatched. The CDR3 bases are TGTGCCAGCAGTTTGACAGGGGAGGAAAAACTGTTTTTT. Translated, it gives CASSLTGEEKLFF.

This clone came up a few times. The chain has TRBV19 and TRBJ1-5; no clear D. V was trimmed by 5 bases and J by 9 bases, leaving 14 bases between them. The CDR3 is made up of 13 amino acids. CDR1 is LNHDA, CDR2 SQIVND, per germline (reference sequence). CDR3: CASSQQRNGPQHF. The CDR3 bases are TGTGCCAGTAGTCAACAGAGAAACGGGCCCCAGCATTTT.

CDR3 protein: CASSQGSFNEKLFF. CDR3 nucleotide sequence: TGCGCCAGCAGCCAAGGTTCTTTTAATGAAAAACTGTTTTTT. The chain employs TRBV4-1 and TRBJ1-4; no clear D gene. Looked up from germline, CDR1 is MGHRA and CDR2 is YSYEKL. This CDR3 has 14 residues. Trimming shortened V by 1 base and J by 4 bases, and 7 bases separated the two germline ends.

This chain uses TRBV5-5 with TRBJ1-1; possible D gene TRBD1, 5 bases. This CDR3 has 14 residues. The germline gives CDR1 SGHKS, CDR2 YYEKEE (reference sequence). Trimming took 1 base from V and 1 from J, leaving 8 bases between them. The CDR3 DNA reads TGTGCCAGCAGCTTGACCCAGGGGAACACTGAAGCTTTCTTT. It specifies CASSLTQGNTEAFF.

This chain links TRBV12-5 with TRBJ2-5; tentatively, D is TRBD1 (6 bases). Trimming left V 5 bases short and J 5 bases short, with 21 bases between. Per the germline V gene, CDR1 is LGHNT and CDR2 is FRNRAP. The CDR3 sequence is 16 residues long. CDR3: CASGRPNKGGFETQYF. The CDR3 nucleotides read TGTGCTAGTGGTCGACCCAATAAAGGGGGTTTTGAGACCCAGTACTTC.

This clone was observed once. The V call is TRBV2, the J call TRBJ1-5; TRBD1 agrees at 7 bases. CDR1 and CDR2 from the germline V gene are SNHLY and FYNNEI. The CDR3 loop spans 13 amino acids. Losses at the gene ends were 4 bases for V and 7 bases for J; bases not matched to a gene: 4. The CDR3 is CASSADRMQPQHF. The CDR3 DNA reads TGTGCCAGCAGTGCGGACAGGATGCAGCCCCAGCATTTT.

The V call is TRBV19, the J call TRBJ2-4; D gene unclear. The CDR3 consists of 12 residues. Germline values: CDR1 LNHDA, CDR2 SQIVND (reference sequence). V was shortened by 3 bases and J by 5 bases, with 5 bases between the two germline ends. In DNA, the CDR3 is TGTGCCAGTAGTATGGCAGAAAACATTCAGTACTTC. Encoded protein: CASSMAENIQYF.

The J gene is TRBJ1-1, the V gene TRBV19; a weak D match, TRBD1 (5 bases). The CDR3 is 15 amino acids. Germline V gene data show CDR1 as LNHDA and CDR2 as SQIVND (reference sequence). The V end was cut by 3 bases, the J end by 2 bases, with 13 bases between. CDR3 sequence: CASSMGRVENTEAFF. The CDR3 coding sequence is TGTGCCAGTAGTATGGGCAGGGTGGAAAACACTGAAGCTTTCTTT.

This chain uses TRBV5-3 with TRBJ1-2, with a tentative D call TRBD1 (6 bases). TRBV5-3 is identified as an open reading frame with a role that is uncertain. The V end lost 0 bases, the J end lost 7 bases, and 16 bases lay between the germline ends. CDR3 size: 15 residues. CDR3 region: CARSLEGSGGCGYTF. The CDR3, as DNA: TGTGCCAGAAGCTTGGAGGGTTCGGGGGGCTGTGGCTACACCTTC.

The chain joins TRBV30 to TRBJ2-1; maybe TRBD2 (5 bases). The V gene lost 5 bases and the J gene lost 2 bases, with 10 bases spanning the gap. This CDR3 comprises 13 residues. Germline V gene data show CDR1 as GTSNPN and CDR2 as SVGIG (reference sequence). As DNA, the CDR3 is TGTGCCTGGGGGGAGTCAGCCTACAATGAGCAGTTCTTC. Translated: CAWGESAYNEQFF.

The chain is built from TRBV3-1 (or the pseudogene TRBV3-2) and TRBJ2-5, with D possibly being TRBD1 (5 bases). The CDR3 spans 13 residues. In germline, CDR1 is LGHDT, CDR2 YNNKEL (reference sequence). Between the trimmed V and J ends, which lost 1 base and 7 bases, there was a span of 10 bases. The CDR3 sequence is CASSQADQGTQYF. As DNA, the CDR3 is TGTGCCAGCAGCCAAGCAGATCAGGGGACCCAGTACTTC.